This is a list of T cell receptor beta chains from one sample in a study of OX40 agonist ivuxolimab in advanced cancers. Some clones are missing from TCRdb's copy, which holds only in-frame ones; the method was immunoSEQ multiplex PCR. The sample holds some 53,000 clones, 94% seen once. The material was CD4+ or CD8+ T cells sorted from blood, obtained in a trial of the OX40 agonist ivuxolimab. The source is an adult with an advanced solid tumor such as melanoma, head and neck, liver or kidney cancer. Each CDR3 is given with its conserved first and last residue. The order of the fields is D gene, clone size, J gene, V gene, CDR3 DNA, CDR3 protein. D genes are given only for firm matches. Rows may omit the clone size; those that give it use once, few, many or a size class.

. | . | TRBJ2-3 | TRBV2 | TGTGCCAGCAGTTGGGGGACTTCCCGTACCTCCACAGATACGCAGTATTTT | CASSWGTSRTSTDTQYF
TRBD2 | . | TRBJ2-3 | TRBV28 | TGTGCCAGCAGTTTGTGGGGAATAGCGGGAAGGGCAGATACGCAGTATTTT | CASSLWGIAGRADTQYF
. | . | TRBJ2-2 | TRBV7-7 | TGTGCTAGCGGAGCGACCTTGGGTACCGGGGAGCTGTTTTTT | CASGATLGTGELFF
TRBD1 | . | TRBJ2-5 | TRBV29-1 | TGCAGCGTTCCCACAGGGGGCTCAGAGACCCAGTACTTC | CSVPTGGSETQYF
. | . | TRBJ2-1 | TRBV20-1 | TGCAGTGCTAAGGTTCACAATGAGCAGTTCTTC | CSAKVHNEQFF
. | once | TRBJ1-2 | TRBV27 | TGTGCCAGCAGCCCCCGGGGTCTCCTGGGGGCTAACTATGGCTACACCTTC | CASSPRGLLGANYGYTF
. | . | TRBJ2-1 | TRBV9 | TGTGCCAGCAGCGGAACAGGAAGCTCCTACAATGAGCAGTTCTTC | CASSGTGSSYNEQFF
TRBD1 | . | TRBJ2-7 | TRBV28 | TGTGCCAGCAGTTTACCAGGGGGTGAGTACGAGCAGTACTTC | CASSLPGGEYEQYF
. | . | TRBJ2-2 | TRBV27 | TGTGCCAGCAGCCTCTATAAGGCCACCGGGGAGCTGTTTTTT | CASSLYKATGELFF
. | . | TRBJ2-1 | TRBV6-5 | TGTGCCAGCGGGAGGAGCTCCTACAATGAGCAGTTCTTC | CASGRSSYNEQFF
. | . | TRBJ1-4 | TRBV27 | TGTGCCAGCCGGCCTCGACAGGCGCATGAAAAACTGTTTTTT | CASRPRQAHEKLFF
TRBD1 | . | TRBJ2-5 | TRBV29-1 | TGCAGCGTGACCCTCCGGGACAGGGTAGAGACCCAGTACTTC | CSVTLRDRVETQYF
. | . | TRBJ1-5 | TRBV4-1 | TGCGCCAGCAGCCAAAGTACGCAGGGTCATCAGCCCCAGCATTTT | CASSQSTQGHQPQHF
. | . | TRBJ2-2 | TRBV10-2 | TGCGCCAGCCGGGAGACGGGCGCCGGGGAGCTGTTTTTT | CASRETGAGELFF
TRBD2 | . | TRBJ2-1 | TRBV27 | TGTGCCAGCAGTCTTAGCGGGAGTGGTTACAATGAGCAGTTCTTC | CASSLSGSGYNEQFF
. | . | TRBJ2-3 | TRBV29-1 | TGCAGCGTGGAGTTAGGCACAGATACGCAGTATTTT | CSVELGTDTQYF
TRBD1 | . | TRBJ2-1 | TRBV7-9 | TGTGCCAGCAGCTTGGGACAGATGGGTGAGCAGTTCTTC | CASSLGQMGEQFF
. | few | TRBJ1-1 | TRBV29-1 | TGCAGCGCCACAACCCAGGGGCAAGCTTTCTTT | CSATTQGQAFF
. | once | TRBJ2-2 | TRBV5-4 | TGTGCCAGCAGCTTGGACAGCAGCACCGGGGAGCTGTTTTTT | CASSLDSSTGELFF
. | . | TRBJ1-1 | TRBV6-5 | TGTGCCAGCAGTTACCGAGGAGGTAATGCTGAAGCTTTCTTT | CASSYRGGNAEAFF
TRBD2 | . | TRBJ2-7 | TRBV6-5 | TGTGCCAGCAGAGGGACTATGGTAGACCACGAGCAGTACTTC | CASRGTMVDHEQYF
TRBD2 | . | TRBJ2-1 | TRBV27 | TGTGCCAGCAGTTTATCAGCGGGAGAAGGAAATGAGCAGTTCTTC | CASSLSAGEGNEQFF
TRBD2 | . | TRBJ2-7 | TRBV2 | TGTGCCAGCAGCGAAGCGGGAGTAGTCTACGAGCAGTACTTC | CASSEAGVVYEQYF
. | . | TRBJ2-7 | TRBV4-1 | TGCGCCAGCAGCCAGTTCCTAGGGAGCTACGAGCAGTACTTC | CASSQFLGSYEQYF
TRBD1 | . | TRBJ1-5 | TRBV19 | TGTGCCAGTAGTACCGGCCAGGGGGATCAGCCCCAGCATTTT | CASSTGQGDQPQHF
TRBD1 | . | TRBJ2-7 | TRBV5-5 | TGTGCCAGCAGCTTCGGGTTAGGGGACAGCCTCTCCTACGAGCAGTACTTC | CASSFGLGDSLSYEQYF
. | once | TRBJ2-3 | TRBV2 | TGTGCCAGCAGTGGAGGGGCCCTAGATACGCAGTATTTT | CASSGGALDTQYF
TRBD2 | large | TRBJ2-1 | TRBV11-1 | TGTGCCAGCAGCTCTAGCGGGAGTTGGAATGAGCAGTTCTTC | CASSSSGSWNEQFF
. | . | TRBJ1-2 | TRBV6-5 | TGTGCCAGCAATCAAGCCGGGACGGACTATGGCTACACCTTC | CASNQAGTDYGYTF
. | . | TRBJ2-7 | TRBV29-1 | TGCAGCGTTGTTGACTACTCCTACGAGCAGTACTTC | CSVVDYSYEQYF
. | . | TRBJ2-3 | TRBV6-1 | TGTGCCAGCAGTGAAGGTAGCGGACCCCCAGATACGCAGTATTTT | CASSEGSGPPDTQYF
TRBD1 | . | TRBJ1-2 | TRBV27 | TGTGCCAGCAGTCCAGGGGGCCACTATGGCTACACCTTC | CASSPGGHYGYTF
TRBD1 | . | TRBJ2-7 | TRBV27 | TGTGCCAGCAGCACCCTGACAGGGGACGGGGAGCAGTACTTC | CASSTLTGDGEQYF
TRBD1 | . | TRBJ2-7 | TRBV29-1 | TGCAGCGTTGAGACAGGGGGGCGGTACGAGCAGTACTTC | CSVETGGRYEQYF
. | . | TRBJ2-7 | TRBV28 | TGTGCCAGCAGAGGTAGGGGCCTTAACTACGAGCAGTACTTC | CASRGRGLNYEQYF
TRBD2 | . | TRBJ2-7 | TRBV28 | TGTGCCAGCAGTTTTCCCCTTAGCGGGAGTAGTGACGAGCAGTACTTC | CASSFPLSGSSDEQYF
. | . | TRBJ2-3 | TRBV5-1 | TGCGCCAGCAGCTTAGATGGGATCAGAGATACGCAGTATTTT | CASSLDGIRDTQYF
. | . | TRBJ1-1 | TRBV9 | TGTGCCAGCAGCGTAGTCTTCCAGGGAGAGGAGGACACTGAAGCTTTCTTT | CASSVVFQGEEDTEAFF
TRBD1 | few | TRBJ2-7 | TRBV11-3 | TGTGCCAGCAGCTACGCGGGACAGGGTACCTACGAGCAGTACTTC | CASSYAGQGTYEQYF
TRBD2 | . | TRBJ2-2 | TRBV27 | TGTGCCAGCAGCCCCGGGACTATCAACACCGGGGAGCTGTTTTTT | CASSPGTINTGELFF
. | . | TRBJ2-2 | TRBV7-3 | TGTGCCAGCAGCTTAAGCGGGGAGCTGTTTTTT | CASSLSGELFF
. | . | TRBJ1-1 | TRBV4-2 | TGTGCCAGCAGGGACAAGGGCCTAGTTTCCACTGAAGCTTTCTTT | CASRDKGLVSTEAFF